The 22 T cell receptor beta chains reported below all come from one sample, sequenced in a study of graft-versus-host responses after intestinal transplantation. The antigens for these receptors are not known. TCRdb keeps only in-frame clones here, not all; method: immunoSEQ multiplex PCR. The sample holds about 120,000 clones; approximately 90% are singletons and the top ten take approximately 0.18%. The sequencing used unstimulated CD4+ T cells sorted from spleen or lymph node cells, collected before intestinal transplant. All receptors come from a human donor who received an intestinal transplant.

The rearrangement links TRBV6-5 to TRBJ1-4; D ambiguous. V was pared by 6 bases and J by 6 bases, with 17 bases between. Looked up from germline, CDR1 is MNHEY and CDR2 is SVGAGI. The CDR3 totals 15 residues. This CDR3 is CASRPRGREDEKLFF. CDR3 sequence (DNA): TGTGCCAGCAGACCCCGGGGTAGGGAAGATGAAAAACTGTTTTTT.

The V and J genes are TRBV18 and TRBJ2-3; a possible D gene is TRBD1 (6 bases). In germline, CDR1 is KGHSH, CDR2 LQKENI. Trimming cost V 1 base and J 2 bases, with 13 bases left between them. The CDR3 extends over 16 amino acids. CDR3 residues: CASSPLLTGNTDTQYF. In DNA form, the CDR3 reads TGTGCCAGCTCACCACTCCTGACAGGAAACACAGATACGCAGTATTTT.

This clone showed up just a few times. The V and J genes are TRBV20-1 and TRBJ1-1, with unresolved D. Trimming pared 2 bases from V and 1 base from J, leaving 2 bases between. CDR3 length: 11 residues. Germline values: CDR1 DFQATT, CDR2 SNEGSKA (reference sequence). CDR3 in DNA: TGCAGTGCTAGACAGAACACTGAAGCTTTCTTT. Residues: CSARQNTEAFF.

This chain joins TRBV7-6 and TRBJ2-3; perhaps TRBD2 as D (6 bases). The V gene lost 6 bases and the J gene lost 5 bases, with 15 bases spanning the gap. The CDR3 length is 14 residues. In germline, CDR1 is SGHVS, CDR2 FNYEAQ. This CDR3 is CASSLTGGGDTQYF. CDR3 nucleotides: TGTGCCAGCAGTTTAACCGGGGGAGGAGATACGCAGTATTTT. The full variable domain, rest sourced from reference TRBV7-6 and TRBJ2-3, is GAGVSQSPRYKVTKRGQDVALRCDPISGHVSLYWYRQALGQGPEFLTYFNYEAQQDKSGLPNDRFSAERPEGSISTLTIQRTEQRDSAMYRCASSLTGGGDTQYFGPGTRLTVL.

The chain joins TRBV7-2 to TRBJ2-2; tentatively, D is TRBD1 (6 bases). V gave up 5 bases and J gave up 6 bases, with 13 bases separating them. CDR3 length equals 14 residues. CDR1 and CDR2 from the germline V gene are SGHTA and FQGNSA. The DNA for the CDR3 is TGTGCCAGCAGCCTCAGCAGGGGATCCGGGGAGCTGTTTTTT. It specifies CASSLSRGSGELFF.

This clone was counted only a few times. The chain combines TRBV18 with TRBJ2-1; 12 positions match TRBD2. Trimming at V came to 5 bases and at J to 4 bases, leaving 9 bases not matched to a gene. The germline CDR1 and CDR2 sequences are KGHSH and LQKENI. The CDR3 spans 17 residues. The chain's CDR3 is CASSSRASGGAYNEQFF. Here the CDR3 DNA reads TGTGCCAGCTCATCCCGGGCTAGCGGGGGGGCTTACAATGAGCAGTTCTTC.

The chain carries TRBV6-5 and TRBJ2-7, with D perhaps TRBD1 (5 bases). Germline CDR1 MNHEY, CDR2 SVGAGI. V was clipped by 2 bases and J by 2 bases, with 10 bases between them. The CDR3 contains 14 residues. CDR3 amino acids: CASSYRQPTYEQYF. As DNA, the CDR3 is TGTGCCAGCAGTTACCGACAGCCCACCTACGAGCAGTACTTC.

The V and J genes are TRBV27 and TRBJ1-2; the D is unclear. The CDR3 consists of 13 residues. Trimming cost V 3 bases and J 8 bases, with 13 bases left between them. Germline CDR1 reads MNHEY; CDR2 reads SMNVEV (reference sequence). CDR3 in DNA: TGTGCCAGCAGTTTTACGGGGATGGCGGGCTACACCTTC. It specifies CASSFTGMAGYTF.

DNA of the CDR3: TGTGCCAGCAGCGTAGGGGACTCTGTTTATCAGCCCCAGCATTTT. Its translation: CASSVGDSVYQPQHF. This chain joins TRBV9 and TRBJ1-5; possible D gene TRBD1, 5 bases. The CDR3 contains 15 residues. Looked up from germline, CDR1 is SGDLS and CDR2 is YYNGEE. Trimming took 0 bases from V and 5 from J, leaving 12 bases between them.

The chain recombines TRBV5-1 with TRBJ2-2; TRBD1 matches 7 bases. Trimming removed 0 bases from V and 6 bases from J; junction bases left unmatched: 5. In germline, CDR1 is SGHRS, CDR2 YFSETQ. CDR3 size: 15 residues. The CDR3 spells CASSLEGAAAGELFF. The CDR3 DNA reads TGCGCCAGCAGCTTGGAGGGGGCAGCGGCCGGGGAGCTGTTTTTT. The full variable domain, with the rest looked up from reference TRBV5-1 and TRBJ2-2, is KAGVTQTPRYLIKTRGQQVTLSCSPISGHRSVSWYQQTPGQGLQFLFEYFSETQRNKGNFPGRFSGRQFSNSRSEMNVSTLELGDSALYLCASSLEGAAAGELFFGEGSRLTVL.

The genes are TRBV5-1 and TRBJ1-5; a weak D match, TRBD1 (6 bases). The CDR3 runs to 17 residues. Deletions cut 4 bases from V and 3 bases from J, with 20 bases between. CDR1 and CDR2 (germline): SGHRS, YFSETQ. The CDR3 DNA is TGCGCCAGCAGCCCTATACTAGACAGGCCCCTCAATCAGCCCCAGCATTTT. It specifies CASSPILDRPLNQPQHF.

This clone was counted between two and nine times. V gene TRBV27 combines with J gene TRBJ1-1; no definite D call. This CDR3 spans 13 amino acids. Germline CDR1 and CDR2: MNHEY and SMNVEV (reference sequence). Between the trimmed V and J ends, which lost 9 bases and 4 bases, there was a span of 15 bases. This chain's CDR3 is CASWASLGTEAFF. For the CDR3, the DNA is TGTGCCAGTTGGGCCAGCCTGGGCACTGAAGCTTTCTTT.

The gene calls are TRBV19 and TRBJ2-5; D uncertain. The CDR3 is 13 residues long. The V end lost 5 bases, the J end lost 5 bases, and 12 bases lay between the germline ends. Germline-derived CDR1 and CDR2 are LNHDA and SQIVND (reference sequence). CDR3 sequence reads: CASSLAPPETQYF. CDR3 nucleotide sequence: TGTGCCAGTAGTCTGGCCCCTCCTGAGACCCAGTACTTC.

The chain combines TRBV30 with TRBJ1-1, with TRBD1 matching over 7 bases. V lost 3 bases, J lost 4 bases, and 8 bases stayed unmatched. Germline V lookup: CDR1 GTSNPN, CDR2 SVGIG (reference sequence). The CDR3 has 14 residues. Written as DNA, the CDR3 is TGTGCCTGGAGCAACCGGGACAGTGGCACTGAAGCTTTCTTT. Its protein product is CAWSNRDSGTEAFF.

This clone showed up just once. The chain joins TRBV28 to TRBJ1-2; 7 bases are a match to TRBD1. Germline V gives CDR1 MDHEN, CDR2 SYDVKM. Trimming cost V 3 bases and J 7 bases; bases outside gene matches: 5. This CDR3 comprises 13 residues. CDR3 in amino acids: CASSLVGGSGYTF. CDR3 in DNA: TGTGCCAGCAGTTTGGTAGGGGGCAGTGGCTACACCTTC.

The CDR3: CASSPLGPGGSHRAYEQYF. The CDR3 coding sequence is TGTGCCAGCAGTCCTTTGGGGCCAGGGGGATCACATAGGGCCTACGAGCAGTACTTC. The chain uses TRBV27 and TRBJ2-7, with 7 bases identical to TRBD1. Germline-derived CDR1 and CDR2 are MNHEY and SMNVEV (reference sequence). J was trimmed by 2 bases and V by 5 bases; bases with no gene match: 21. The CDR3 extends over 19 amino acids.

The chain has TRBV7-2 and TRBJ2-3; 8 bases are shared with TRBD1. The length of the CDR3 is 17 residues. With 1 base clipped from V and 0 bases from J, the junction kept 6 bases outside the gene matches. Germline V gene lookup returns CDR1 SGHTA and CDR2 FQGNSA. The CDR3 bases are TGTGCCAGCAGCTTAGACGACAGGGGCCTTAGCACAGATACGCAGTATTTT. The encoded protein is CASSLDDRGLSTDTQYF.

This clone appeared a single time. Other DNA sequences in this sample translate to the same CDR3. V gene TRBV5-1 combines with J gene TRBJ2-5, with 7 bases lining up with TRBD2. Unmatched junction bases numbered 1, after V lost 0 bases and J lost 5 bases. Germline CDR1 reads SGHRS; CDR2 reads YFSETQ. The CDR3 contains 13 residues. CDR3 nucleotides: TGCGCCAGCAGCTTGGGCGGGGGTGAGACCCAGTACTTC. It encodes CASSLGGGETQYF.

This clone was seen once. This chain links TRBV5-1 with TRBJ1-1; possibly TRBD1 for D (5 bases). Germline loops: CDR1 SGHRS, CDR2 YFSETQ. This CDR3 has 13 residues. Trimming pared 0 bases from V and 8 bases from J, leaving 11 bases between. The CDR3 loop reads CASSLGSGREAFF. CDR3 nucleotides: TGCGCCAGCAGCTTGGGGTCAGGGAGGGAAGCTTTCTTT.

CDR3 bases: TGTGCCGCTAGCGGGAGGGCCTATGAGCAGTTCTTC. Translation gives CAASGRAYEQFF. The gene calls are TRBV30 and TRBJ2-1; TRBD2 matches 12 bases. The CDR3 runs 12 residues. V lost 8 bases to trimming and J lost 8 bases; unmatched junction nucleotides: 4. Germline values: CDR1 GTSNPN, CDR2 SVGIG (reference sequence).

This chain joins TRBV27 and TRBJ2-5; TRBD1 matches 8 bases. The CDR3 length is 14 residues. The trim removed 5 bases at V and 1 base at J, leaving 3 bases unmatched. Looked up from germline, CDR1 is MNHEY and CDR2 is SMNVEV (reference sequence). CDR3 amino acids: CASSLDRAQETQYF. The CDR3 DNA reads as TGTGCCAGCAGTCTGGACAGGGCCCAAGAGACCCAGTACTTC.

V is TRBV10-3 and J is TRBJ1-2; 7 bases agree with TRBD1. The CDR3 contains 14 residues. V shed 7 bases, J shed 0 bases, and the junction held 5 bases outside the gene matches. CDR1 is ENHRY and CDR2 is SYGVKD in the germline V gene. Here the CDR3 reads CAITRDSTNYGYTF. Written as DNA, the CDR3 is TGTGCCATCACCCGGGACAGCACTAACTATGGCTACACCTTC.